This paragraph covers one TCR beta chain sequence. V dropped 7 bases and J dropped 0 bases, with 10 bases sitting between them. The CDR3 runs to 12 residues. CDR1 and CDR2 from the germline V gene are SQVTM and ANQGSEA. Per the study methods: Amplified reference gene primers provided the basis for estimating nucleated cell counts. The method was immunoSEQ multiplex PCR; TCRdb's version includes in-frame clones alone and lacks a portion of them. D and trimming come from the DNA, and the V and J calls and clone size come from that table. This sample has more than 55,000 clones, with more than 80% found just once. This sample was taken from a study of blood T cell repertoires in COVID-19. The overall study: Acute and convalescent COVID-19 samples came from the United States, Italy and Spain. PBMCs, B-cell-depleted T cells, or T cells were the source of the cDNA or gDNA that made up the material.

Sequences were obtained from peripheral blood. This chain joins TRBV29-1 and TRBJ2-7, with D maybe TRBD1 (6 bases). The receptor comes from a human donor with active COVID-19. The donor label of this sample is uncertain. The CDR3, as DNA: TGCAGCGGCCGGGACAACTCCTACGAGCAGTACTTC. Its protein is CSGRDNSYEQYF.